One and the same sample provided the 31 T cell receptor beta chains below, sequenced in a study of T cell responses to AZD1222 COVID-19 vaccine (dated by TCRdb to the early 2020s). The sample's time point label is to be understood as: baseline before first vaccination. Library construction relied on the immunoSEQ multiplex PCR assay. TCRdb's version of the immuneACCESS table is confined to in-frame rearrangements and falls short of the full clone set. An unresolved V gene accounts for under half of the shortfall where checked; the remainder is of unknown origin. This sample lists 100,000 or so clones; roughly 90% were detected once. 16% of the sample rests with the top ten. Sample: peripheral blood, taken on day 0 of AZD1222 vaccination. These receptors all stem from an adult in good health.

This clone appeared once. The chain recombines TRBV5-4 with TRBJ1-2; possibly TRBD1 for D (5 bases). Germline-derived CDR1 and CDR2 are SGHNT and YYREEE (reference sequence). This CDR3 spans 14 amino acids. Trimming stripped 7 bases from V and 6 bases from J, with 19 bases between. The CDR3: CASGPGATEDGYTF. The CDR3 DNA reads as TGTGCCAGCGGGCCGGGTGCGACAGAGGATGGCTACACCTTC.

The V call is TRBV6-5, the J call TRBJ1-3; D not resolved. This CDR3 has 16 residues. V was trimmed by 2 bases and J by 5 bases, leaving 16 bases between them. Germline CDR1 and CDR2: MNHEY and SVGAGI. CDR3 region: CASSYGAGNMRNTIYF. DNA for the CDR3: TGTGCCAGCAGTTACGGTGCTGGGAATATGAGAAACACCATATATTTT.

This rearrangement joins TRBV20-1 to TRBJ2-7, with a tentative D call TRBD2 (5 bases). CDR3 length: 16 residues. With 3 bases removed from V and 1 base from J, the gap between germline ends came to 19 bases. Per germline, CDR1 DFQATT and CDR2 SNEGSKA (reference sequence). The CDR3 is CSASKLRREGSYEQYF. DNA of the CDR3: TGCAGTGCTAGTAAACTGCGCCGCGAGGGTTCCTACGAGCAGTACTTC.

The V gene is TRBV29-1, the J gene TRBJ2-1; D is uncertain. Germline-derived CDR1 and CDR2 are SQVTM and ANQGSEA. V lost 6 bases and J lost 9, with 3 bases in between. This CDR3 spans 8 amino acids. CDR3 sequence reads: CSVGEQFF. The CDR3 nucleotides are TGCAGCGTAGGTGAGCAGTTCTTC.

This chain links TRBV18 with TRBJ1-6; 8 positions match TRBD1. V lost 0 bases to trimming and J lost 9 bases; unmatched junction nucleotides: 4. The CDR3 has 15 amino acids. Looked up from germline, CDR1 is KGHSH and CDR2 is LQKENI. CDR3 coding DNA: TGTGCCAGCTCACCACCGGGACAGGCAGGTTCACCCCTCCACTTT. This gives the protein CASSPPGQAGSPLHF.

This sequence joins TRBV16 and TRBJ1-2; 8 nucleotides line up with TRBD1. The CDR3 loop spans 14 amino acids. The V and J ends lost 4 bases and 7 bases, in that order; junction bases with no gene match: 8. Germline-derived CDR1 and CDR2 are KGHSY and FQNENV. CDR3 DNA sequence: TGTGCCAGCAGCCGACCCCGGGACAGGTCTGGCTACACCTTC. Its protein product is CASSRPRDRSGYTF.

The chain employs TRBV7-8 and TRBJ1-4; TRBD1 matches 9 bases. The CDR3 covers 20 residues. The V gene's germline CDR1 is SGHVS and CDR2 FQNEAQ. V shed 4 bases, J shed 0 bases, and the junction held 15 bases outside the gene matches. The CDR3 protein is CASSWYSRDRDQATNEKLFF. For the CDR3, the DNA is TGTGCCAGCAGCTGGTACAGCCGGGACAGGGACCAAGCAACTAATGAAAAACTGTTTTTT.

The rearrangement joins TRBV5-1 to TRBJ1-3; D is unclear. The germline gives CDR1 SGHRS, CDR2 YFSETQ. The CDR3 sequence is 13 residues long. Trimming shortened V by 1 base and J by 2 bases, and 4 bases separated the two germline ends. This CDR3 reads CASSLRPGNTIYF. The CDR3 nucleotides are TGCGCCAGCAGCTTGAGACCTGGAAACACCATATATTTT.

Only one count was recorded for this clone. The V call is TRBV5-1, the J call TRBJ1-2; TRBD1 might be the D (5 bases). Germline V gives CDR1 SGHRS, CDR2 YFSETQ. CDR3 size: 15 residues. Between the trimmed V and J ends, which lost 3 bases and 4 bases, there was a span of 16 bases. CDR3 coding DNA: TGCGCCAGCAGCTCCACTACAGGCAACTTCTATGGCTACACCTTC. Amino acids: CASSSTTGNFYGYTF.

This clone was seen a few times. The chain carries TRBV19 and TRBJ2-7; 11 bases match TRBD1. Trimming removed 4 bases from V and 6 bases from J; junction bases left unmatched: 5. The CDR3 length is 14 residues. Germline values: CDR1 LNHDA, CDR2 SQIVND (reference sequence). In nucleotides, the CDR3 is TGTGCCAGTAGTAAGCGGACAGGGGGCGCCGAGCAGTACTTC. Residues: CASSKRTGGAEQYF. Looking up the rest from reference TRBV19 and TRBJ2-7 gives the full variable domain: DGGITQSPKYLFRKEGQNVTLSCEQNLNHDAMYWYRQDPGQGLRLIYYSQIVNDFQKGDIAEGYSVSREKKESFPLTVTSAQKNPTAFYLCASSKRTGGAEQYFGPGTRLTVT.

This chain connects TRBV24-1 to TRBJ1-5; 10 bases match TRBD1. The V segment lost 4 bases and the J segment 0 bases; nucleotides outside the gene matches: 5. CDR3 length: 17 amino acids. Per germline, CDR1 KGHDR and CDR2 SFDVKD. The CDR3 reads CATSEPGQGYSNQPQHF. CDR3 DNA sequence: TGTGCCACCAGTGAGCCGGGACAGGGGTATAGCAATCAGCCCCAGCATTTT.

This clone was seen a single time. V and J are TRBV2 and TRBJ1-5, with D unresolved. The CDR3 length is 14 residues. V was trimmed by 5 bases and J by 1 base, leaving 9 bases between them. Germline CDR1 is SNHLY and CDR2 is FYNNEI. Written as DNA, the CDR3 is TGTGCCAGCAGTCGCGATTCCAGCAATCAGCCCCAGCATTTT. It codes for CASSRDSSNQPQHF.

The V and J genes are TRBV7-3 and TRBJ2-7; TRBD2 aligns across 11 bases. Germline CDR1 and CDR2: SGHTA and FQGTGA. The CDR3 has 18 amino acids. With 4 bases clipped from V and 3 bases from J, the junction kept 14 bases outside the gene matches. Written as DNA, the CDR3 is TGTGCCAGCAGCTCGAATTCCCCCGGGACTAGCGGACTCTACGAGCAGTACTTC. Translated: CASSSNSPGTSGLYEQYF.

This sequence joins TRBV15 and TRBJ1-2; 8 bases are a match to TRBD1. This CDR3 region has 15 residues. Germline CDR1 and CDR2: LNHNV and YYDKDF (reference sequence). V shed 3 bases and J 3 bases; nucleotides not matched to a gene: 6. CDR3 DNA: TGTGCCACCAGCAGTGGGACAGGAGTTTACTATGGCTACACCTTC. It yields the protein CATSSGTGVYYGYTF.

The rearrangement uses TRBV28 and TRBJ2-7; 7 bases agree with TRBD1. The trim removed 4 bases at V and 4 bases at J, leaving 13 bases unmatched. Germline values: CDR1 MDHEN, CDR2 SYDVKM. The CDR3 consists of 16 residues. CDR3 sequence reads: CASSYPRDSILYEQYF. CDR3 bases: TGTGCCAGCAGTTACCCCCGGGACAGCATCTTGTACGAGCAGTACTTC.

The genes are TRBV2 and TRBJ1-6, with TRBD1 as a possible D gene (5 bases). Germline CDR1 is SNHLY and CDR2 is FYNNEI. The ends were cut back, 8 bases at V and 3 bases at J, with 11 bases in the middle. The CDR3 covers 14 residues. The CDR3 sequence is CASGRTNYNSPLHF. The DNA for the CDR3 is TGTGCCAGCGGCCGGACAAACTATAATTCACCCCTCCACTTT.

CDR3: CATSDFVVTTGNTEAFF. The CDR3 coding sequence is TGTGCCACCAGTGATTTCGTAGTAACCACCGGGAACACTGAAGCTTTCTTT. This chain connects TRBV24-1 to TRBJ1-1; D uncertain. Trimming left V 1 base short and J 1 base short, with 15 bases between. The CDR3 is 17 amino acids. The germline CDR1 and CDR2 sequences are KGHDR and SFDVKD.

In its sample, this clone was seen a few times. The rearrangement joins TRBV7-2 to TRBJ1-5; no definite D call. The CDR3 is 18 amino acids. The V and J ends lost 2 bases and 2 bases respectively, with 19 bases between them. CDR1 and CDR2 from the germline V gene are SGHTA and FQGNSA. The CDR3 region has the DNA TGTGCCAGCAGCTTAATTGGGCGGGGTTTGATGGGCAATCAGCCCCAGCATTTT. This translates into CASSLIGRGLMGNQPQHF.

This CDR3 is CSLGISPQETQYF. For the CDR3, the DNA is TGCAGCTTGGGGATTAGTCCGCAAGAGACCCAGTACTTC. The chain couples TRBV29-1 to TRBJ2-5; D unclear. Per germline, CDR1 SQVTM and CDR2 ANQGSEA. The length of the CDR3 is 13 residues. Deletions cut 8 bases from V and 2 bases from J, with 15 bases between.

CDR3 region: CASSGRVLTEAFF. CDR3 DNA: TGTGCCAGCAGCGGCAGGGTTCTGACTGAAGCTTTCTTT. The chain combines TRBV7-2 with TRBJ1-1, with D possibly being TRBD1 (5 bases). V shed 5 bases and J shed 5 bases, with 12 bases lying between them. Germline values: CDR1 SGHTA, CDR2 FQGNSA. This CDR3 has 13 amino acids. Filled out from reference TRBV7-2 and TRBJ1-1, the complete variable domain reads GAGVSQSPSNKVTEKGKDVELRCDPISGHTALYWYRQSLGQGLEFLIYFQGNSAPDKSGLPSDRFSAERTGGSVSTLTIQRTQQEDSAVYLCASSGRVLTEAFFGQGTRLTVV.

The chain employs TRBV27 and TRBJ2-5; D remains unclear. The CDR3 is made up of 15 amino acids. Trimming removed 4 bases from V and 5 bases from J, with 17 bases in between. Germline CDR1 is MNHEY and CDR2 is SMNVEV (reference sequence). The CDR3 bases are TGTGCCAGCAGTTCTAAAAGAAGGATCGGGGAGACCCAGTACTTC. Its translation is CASSSKRRIGETQYF.

V usage is TRBV2 and J usage is TRBJ2-1; D unclear. Germline V gene lookup returns CDR1 SNHLY and CDR2 FYNNEI. Deletions cut 0 bases from V and 5 bases from J, with 11 bases between. This CDR3 is built from 15 residues. This CDR3 is CASSEAGIINNEQFF. The CDR3, as DNA: TGTGCCAGCAGTGAAGCAGGGATTATTAACAATGAGCAGTTCTTC. The complete variable domain, with remaining parts taken from reference TRBV2 and TRBJ2-1, reads EPEVTQTPSHQVTQMGQEVILRCVPISNHLYFYWYRQILGQKVEFLVSFYNNEISEKSEIFDDQFSVERPDGSNFTLKIRSTKLEDSAMYFCASSEAGIINNEQFFGPGTRLTVL.

The chain employs TRBV20-1 and TRBJ1-2; D is possibly TRBD1 (5 bases). V was clipped by 3 bases and J by 7 bases, with 15 bases between them. There are 13 residues in the CDR3. Germline V gene lookup returns CDR1 DFQATT and CDR2 SNEGSKA (reference sequence). CDR3 amino acids: CSASISQGRGYTF. DNA of the CDR3: TGCAGTGCTAGTATAAGTCAGGGACGTGGCTACACCTTC.

V gene TRBV14 combines with J gene TRBJ2-7; possibly TRBD1 for D (5 bases). The germline CDR1 and CDR2 sequences are SGHDN and FVKESK. V lost 3 bases and J lost 8, with 17 bases in between. The CDR3 extends over 14 amino acids. The CDR3 DNA sequence: TGTGCCAGCAGCCAGACAGACAGTGCAGTACAGCAGTACTTC. Protein sequence: CASSQTDSAVQQYF.

The V call is TRBV27, the J call TRBJ1-1; D gene uncertain. This CDR3 has 13 amino acids. Germline CDR1 and CDR2: MNHEY and SMNVEV (reference sequence). The V end was cut by 3 bases, the J end by 4 bases, with 9 bases between. CDR3 bases: TGTGCCAGCAGTTTCGGCGAAATCACTGAAGCTTTCTTT. Its translation: CASSFGEITEAFF.

This chain uses TRBV27 with TRBJ1-4; D gene unclear. The germline V gene has CDR1 MNHEY and CDR2 SMNVEV (reference sequence). Trimming stripped 3 bases from V and 3 bases from J, with 8 bases between. This CDR3 is 14 amino acids long. CDR3 region: CASSLVGANEKLFF. CDR3 in DNA: TGTGCCAGCAGTTTGGTCGGGGCTAATGAAAAACTGTTTTTT.

This chain joins TRBV6-1 and TRBJ2-2; 9 bases agree with TRBD1. The CDR3 consists of 18 residues. V shed 4 bases, J shed 0 bases, and the junction held 9 bases outside the gene matches. Germline CDR1 is MNHNS and CDR2 is SASEGT. This CDR3 is CASSAGQGGGTNTGELFF. DNA for the CDR3: TGTGCCAGCAGTGCGGGACAGGGCGGGGGTACGAACACCGGGGAGCTGTTTTTT.

This rearrangement joins TRBV27 to TRBJ2-7; no clear D. The CDR3 runs to 12 residues. V lost 9 bases and J lost 9, with 18 bases in between. Germline CDR1 MNHEY, CDR2 SMNVEV (reference sequence). The CDR3 DNA reads as TGTGCCAGTTCTTTGGACCCTACGAGGCAGTACTTC. Protein: CASSLDPTRQYF.

This clone showed up many times. The J gene is TRBJ1-2, the V gene TRBV19, with 9 bases that match TRBD1. The length of the CDR3 is 13 residues. V trimming: 4 bases; J trimming: 4 bases; junction bases outside the gene matches: 1. Per germline, CDR1 LNHDA and CDR2 SQIVND (reference sequence). The CDR3 sequence: CASSRDRVYGYTF. For the CDR3, the DNA is TGTGCCAGTAGTAGGGACAGGGTCTATGGCTACACCTTC.

The table lists this clone with a count of one. V gene TRBV18 combines with J gene TRBJ1-4; D is perhaps TRBD1 (5 bases). The CDR3 totals 14 residues. Trimming cost V 3 bases and J 6 bases, with 11 bases left between them. Per the germline V gene, CDR1 is KGHSH and CDR2 is LQKENI. The DNA of the CDR3 is TGTGCCAGCTCACCCCAAACAGGAGATGAAAAACTGTTTTTT. This encodes CASSPQTGDEKLFF. The full variable domain, in which reference TRBV18 and TRBJ1-4 provide the parts outside the CDR3, is NAGVMQNPRHLVRRRGQEARLRCSPMKGHSHVYWYRQLPEEGLKFMVYLQKENIIDESGMPKERFSAEFPKEGPSILRIQQVVRGDSAAYFCASSPQTGDEKLFFGSGTQLSVL.

V usage is TRBV3-1 (or the pseudogene TRBV3-2) and J usage is TRBJ2-1; 10 bases fit TRBD2. This CDR3 has 15 residues. Trimming took 5 bases from V and 6 from J; bases not matched to a gene: 7. The germline V gene encodes CDR1 LGHDT and CDR2 YNNKEL (reference sequence). CDR3 protein: CASSITPSGSNEQFF. Written as DNA, the CDR3 is TGTGCCAGCAGCATAACACCTAGCGGGAGCAATGAGCAGTTCTTC.